What follows are 10 T cell receptor beta chains derived from one specimen sequenced in a study of blood T cell repertoires in COVID-19. Produced via immunoSEQ multiplex PCR; TCRdb's table is partial and in-frame only. The repertoire has more than 110,000 clones, less than 85% of them found once; the top ten carry roughly 1.7%. Sample: PBMCs or T cells enriched from blood (not recorded which). The receptors were sampled from a woman between 18 and 30 years old who had been exposed to COVID-19.

The CDR3 bases are TGTGCCAGCAGCCAAGATATTCTGACCGTAACTAGGATTTCTAACTATGGCTACACCTTC. Translation gives CASSQDILTVTRISNYGYTF. The chain uses TRBV3-1 (or the pseudogene TRBV3-2) and TRBJ1-2; D is undetermined. This CDR3 has 20 amino acids. The V gene's germline CDR1 is LGHDT and CDR2 YNNKEL (reference sequence). The V gene lost 0 bases and the J gene lost 0 bases, with 23 bases spanning the gap.

The chain recombines TRBV18 with TRBJ2-1; possible D gene TRBD2, 6 bases. Germline lookup yields CDR1 KGHSH and CDR2 LQKENI. The CDR3 runs to 15 residues. Trimming pared 2 bases from V and 8 bases from J, leaving 16 bases between. The CDR3 here is CASSPRAGSQDEQFF. CDR3 nucleotides: TGTGCCAGCTCACCAAGGGCGGGAAGTCAGGATGAGCAGTTCTTC. Full variable domain (rest looked up from reference TRBV18 and TRBJ2-1): NAGVMQNPRHLVRRRGQEARLRCSPMKGHSHVYWYRQLPEEGLKFMVYLQKENIIDESGMPKERFSAEFPKEGPSILRIQQVVRGDSAAYFCASSPRAGSQDEQFFGPGTRLTVL.

V is TRBV2 and J is TRBJ2-2; 13 bases match TRBD2. Trimming removed 4 bases from V and 6 bases from J; junction bases left unmatched: 2. The V gene's germline CDR1 is SNHLY and CDR2 FYNNEI. The CDR3 is made up of 15 amino acids. CDR3 residues: CASSVTSGRSGELFF. The CDR3 DNA sequence: TGTGCCAGCAGTGTGACTAGCGGGAGGTCCGGGGAGCTGTTTTTT. Full variable domain (rest looked up from reference TRBV2 and TRBJ2-2): EPEVTQTPSHQVTQMGQEVILRCVPISNHLYFYWYRQILGQKVEFLVSFYNNEISEKSEIFDDQFSVERPDGSNFTLKIRSTKLEDSAMYFCASSVTSGRSGELFFGEGSRLTVL.

The chain combines TRBV27 with TRBJ1-3; D is unclear. This CDR3 spans 14 amino acids. Trimming pared 2 bases from V and 4 bases from J, leaving 9 bases between. Per germline, CDR1 MNHEY and CDR2 SMNVEV (reference sequence). The CDR3 sequence is CASSLNNQGNTIYF. As DNA, the CDR3 is TGTGCCAGCAGTTTAAACAATCAGGGAAACACCATATATTTT.

This chain joins TRBV19 and TRBJ2-7, with D perhaps TRBD1 (6 bases). Germline V gene lookup returns CDR1 LNHDA and CDR2 SQIVND (reference sequence). This CDR3 has 13 residues. V lost 3 bases, J lost 6 bases, and 12 bases lay in between. For the CDR3, the DNA is TGTGCCAGTAGTATTAACAGGGACGGCGAGCAGTACTTC. Encoded protein: CASSINRDGEQYF.

This clone was picked up one time. The chain recombines TRBV6-1 with TRBJ2-7, with D possibly TRBD1 on 6 matching bases. The germline V gene encodes CDR1 MNHNS and CDR2 SASEGT. The CDR3 runs 14 residues. V shed 1 base and J shed 2 bases, with 9 bases lying between them. CDR3 protein: CASSEGYRAYEQYF. The DNA for the CDR3 is TGTGCCAGCAGTGAAGGTTACAGGGCCTACGAGCAGTACTTC.

About this clone itself: The sample carries other DNA sequences with the same CDR3. CDR3 amino acids: CASSSGLGGNEQFF. In nucleotides, the CDR3 is TGCGCCAGCAGCTCGGGACTAGGCGGGAATGAGCAGTTCTTC. V and J are TRBV5-1 and TRBJ2-1; 8 nucleotides line up with TRBD2. V shed 3 bases and J 7 bases; nucleotides not matched to a gene: 6. CDR1 is SGHRS, CDR2 YFSETQ, per germline. The CDR3 has 14 amino acids.

V is TRBV5-1 and J is TRBJ2-7; D possibly corresponds to TRBD1 (5 bases). The V and J ends lost 0 bases and 0 bases respectively, with 7 bases between them. The CDR3 has 14 amino acids. Per the germline V gene, CDR1 is SGHRS and CDR2 is YFSETQ. CDR3 bases: TGCGCCAGCAGCTTGGAACAGGACTCCTACGAGCAGTACTTC. This encodes CASSLEQDSYEQYF.

This clone occurred a few times. J is TRBJ1-3 and V is TRBV28, with D possibly matching TRBD1 (5 bases). The CDR3 is 16 residues long. Germline loops: CDR1 MDHEN, CDR2 SYDVKM. Trimming stripped 7 bases from V and 0 bases from J, with 16 bases between. The CDR3 protein is CASIPGTVFSGNTIYF. As DNA, the CDR3 is TGTGCCAGCATTCCCGGGACTGTATTCTCTGGAAACACCATATATTTT. The full variable domain, with the rest looked up from reference TRBV28 and TRBJ1-3, is DVKVTQSSRYLVKRTGEKVFLECVQDMDHENMFWYRQDPGLGLRLIYFSYDVKMKEKGDIPEGYSVSREKKERFSLILESASTNQTSMYLCASIPGTVFSGNTIYFGEGSWLTVV.

The V call is TRBV12-5, the J call TRBJ2-7, with D maybe TRBD1 (6 bases). Germline CDR1 reads LGHNT; CDR2 reads FRNRAP. V lost 6 bases to trimming and J lost 2 bases, with 11 bases between them. The CDR3 totals 13 residues. The DNA of the CDR3 is TGTGCTAGTGGCAAGACAGGACCCTACGAGCAGTACTTC. Its translation: CASGKTGPYEQYF.